The next 19 T cell receptor beta chains were all read from a single sample in a study of T cells in Graves' hyperthyroidism and ophthalmopathy. The source material, RNA transcripts, was used to amplify TCR beta CDR3 regions. HTBI primers were employed in a first-round RT-PCR of the TCR CDR3. One entry per CDR3 protein, called by TCRdb with MiXCR from the multiplex PCR reads. This table has over 350,000 distinct CDR3 sequences, under 15% appearing once. What was sequenced was blood. The receptors were gathered from a man aged 18 to 30 with Graves' ophthalmopathy.

This clonotype was counted at least ten times. The J gene is TRBJ2-7, the V gene TRBV6-6; TRBD2 aligns across 10 bases. Germline CDR1 MNHNY, CDR2 SVGAGI (reference sequence). The ends lost 2 bases at V and 0 bases at J; junction bases unmatched: 1. This CDR3 region has 15 residues. CDR3: CASSYGLAASYEQYF. The CDR3, as DNA: TGTGCCAGCAGTTACGGACTAGCGGCCTCCTACGAGCAGTACTTC.

This clonotype was counted ten times or more. The V call is TRBV3-1, the J call TRBJ2-7; 10 bases match TRBD1. Germline CDR1 reads LGHDT; CDR2 reads YNNKEL (reference sequence). This CDR3 has 16 residues. With V trimmed by 4 bases and J by 2 bases, 8 bases remained unmatched. Here the CDR3 DNA reads TGTGCCAGCAGCCCCGGACAGGGGGGAGGAACCTACGAGCAGTACTTC. It translates to CASSPGQGGGTYEQYF.

This chain joins TRBV12-3 or TRBV12-4 and TRBJ2-2; 8 bases line up with TRBD2. Trimming at V came to 3 bases and at J to 1 base, leaving 7 bases not matched to a gene. This CDR3 has 17 residues. DNA for the CDR3: TGTGCCAGCAGTTTCCCTGCTAGCGGGCAGAACACCGGGGAGCTGTTTTTT. Protein product: CASSFPASGQNTGELFF.

This clonotype showed up just once. A clone one base away is much larger, so this may be a read error. In DNA, the CDR3 is TGTGCCAGCAGCTTTTCTGGGGATGAGCAGTACTTC. Encoded protein: CASSFSGDEQYF. V usage is TRBV7-9 and J usage is TRBJ2-7; D is uncertain. Germline V CDR1 and CDR2: SEHNR, FQNEAQ (reference sequence). This CDR3 contains 12 residues. Between the trimmed V and J ends, which lost 3 bases and 7 bases, there was a span of 10 bases.

The V and J genes are TRBV30 and TRBJ2-5; D is undetermined. CDR1 and CDR2 (germline): GTSNPN, SVGIG (reference sequence). V was cut by 1 base and J by 5 bases, with 8 bases left in between. The CDR3 is made up of 12 amino acids. Written as DNA, the CDR3 is TGTGCCTGGAGTGGGCTAGGGGAGACCCAGTACTTC. Its protein is CAWSGLGETQYF.

On this clonotype: This may be a read error: a much more frequent sequence differs by one nucleotide. The chain recombines TRBV3-1 with TRBJ2-3, with D hard to call. Germline CDR1 reads LGHDT; CDR2 reads YNNKEL (reference sequence). This CDR3 contains 13 residues. CDR3 sequence: CACSQVVGDTQYF. The DNA for the CDR3 is TGTGCCTGCAGCCAAGTGGTCGGGGATACGCAGTATTTT.

This clonotype has at least ten counts. V is TRBV20-1 and J is TRBJ2-1, with 10 bases fitting TRBD2. CDR1 and CDR2 (germline): DFQATT, SNEGSKA (reference sequence). This CDR3 has 16 amino acids. The V and J ends lost 2 bases and 12 bases, in that order; junction bases with no gene match: 16. The CDR3 sequence: CSARSPAGTSVSRQFF. The CDR3 DNA reads as TGCAGTGCTAGATCCCCTGCCGGGACTAGCGTGAGTCGGCAGTTCTTC.

The rearrangement uses TRBV10-2 and TRBJ2-5; a weak D match, TRBD2 (5 bases). The CDR3 extends over 13 amino acids. Germline CDR1 and CDR2: WSHSY and SAAADI. The V end lost 6 bases, the J end lost 4 bases, and 12 bases lay between the germline ends. The CDR3 spells CASSRRIGETQYF. CDR3 nucleotides: TGCGCCAGCAGCAGGAGGATTGGAGAGACCCAGTACTTC.

The chain joins TRBV6-9 to TRBJ1-6; D gene unclear. Trimming took off 4 bases at V and 10 bases at J, with 17 bases between the two ends. CDR3 length: 15 residues. In germline, CDR1 is MNHGY, CDR2 SVAAGI. CDR3 sequence: CASSSVGGSGSPLHF. The DNA for the CDR3 is TGTGCCAGCAGTTCTGTGGGCGGGTCTGGGTCACCCCTCCACTTT.

This rearrangement joins TRBV6-5 to TRBJ1-5; D may be TRBD1 (6 bases). Germline V CDR1 and CDR2: MNHEY, SVGAGI. This CDR3 contains 14 residues. Trimming pared 2 bases from V and 7 bases from J, leaving 12 bases between. CDR3: CASSYGRGGQPQHF. The CDR3, as DNA: TGTGCCAGCAGTTACGGCAGGGGAGGACAGCCCCAGCATTTT.

This clonotype was detected ten times or more. The chain links TRBV4-1 to TRBJ1-5, with D perhaps TRBD1 (5 bases). V was trimmed by 4 bases and J by 4 bases, leaving 14 bases between them. Per germline, CDR1 MGHRA and CDR2 YSYEKL. The CDR3 length is 15 residues. The DNA of the CDR3 is TGCGCCAGCAGCCTGGAGGGGCAGAGAAATCAGCCCCAGCATTTT. Translated: CASSLEGQRNQPQHF.

Ten or more counts support this clonotype. This chain joins TRBV9 and TRBJ2-3, with D perhaps TRBD1 or TRBD2 (5 bases each). Germline V CDR1 and CDR2: SGDLS, YYNGEE. V shed 3 bases and J shed 8 bases, with 13 bases lying between them. The CDR3 has 13 residues. In DNA form, the CDR3 reads TGTGCCAGCAGCGAATCTGGGGCGGGTACGCAGTATTTT. This translates into CASSESGAGTQYF. Full variable domain (missing parts from reference TRBV9 and TRBJ2-3): DSGVTQTPKHLITATGQRVTLRCSPRSGDLSVYWYQQSLDQGLQFLIQYYNGEERAKGNILERFSAQQFPDLHSELNLSSLELGDSALYFCASSESGAGTQYFGPGTRLTVL.

At least ten counts were recorded for this clonotype. The chain recombines TRBV30 with TRBJ1-1; no clear D gene. Per the germline V gene, CDR1 is GTSNPN and CDR2 is SVGIG (reference sequence). The V end lost 1 base, the J end lost 1 base, and 10 bases lay between the germline ends. The CDR3 is 14 residues long. CDR3 residues: CAWSDERENTEAFF. For the CDR3, the DNA is TGTGCCTGGAGTGATGAACGGGAGAACACTGAAGCTTTCTTT.

This clonotype was observed at least ten times. The chain recombines TRBV18 with TRBJ2-7; 7 positions agree with TRBD2. The CDR3 is 14 residues long. CDR1 and CDR2 (germline): KGHSH, LQKENI. J was trimmed by 0 bases and V by 3 bases; bases with no gene match: 2. CDR3: CASSPRDYSYEQYF. The CDR3 DNA follows: TGTGCCAGCTCACCGCGGGACTACTCCTACGAGCAGTACTTC.

This clonotype was counted ten times or more. CDR3 nucleotides: TGCAGTGCTAGAGAAGGGGGGGGATACTCTGGGGCCAACGTCCTGACTTTC. This sequence encodes CSAREGGGYSGANVLTF. V is TRBV20-1 and J is TRBJ2-6; perhaps TRBD2 as D (7 bases). V was clipped by 0 bases and J by 0 bases, with 12 bases between them. The CDR3 runs to 17 residues. CDR1 and CDR2 (germline): DFQATT, SNEGSKA (reference sequence).

There are many counts of this clonotype. The genes are TRBV20-1 and TRBJ2-7; 7 bases match TRBD2. Germline V gives CDR1 DFQATT, CDR2 SNEGSKA (reference sequence). V dropped 4 bases and J dropped 0; count of bases not matched to a gene: 9. There are 15 residues in the CDR3. CDR3 amino acids: CSATGLERGSYEQYF. The CDR3, as DNA: TGCAGTGCTACCGGACTAGAGCGGGGCTCCTACGAGCAGTACTTC.

The V gene is TRBV5-4, the J gene TRBJ2-3; no reliable D call. The germline V gene has CDR1 SGHNT and CDR2 YYREEE (reference sequence). Trimming took off 4 bases at V and 1 base at J, with 16 bases between the two ends. There are 16 residues in the CDR3. CDR3 nucleotides: TGTGCCAGCAGCCCTAGGGTGGCAGCCCGCACAGATACGCAGTATTTT. This codes for CASSPRVAARTDTQYF.

This chain uses TRBV4-2 with TRBJ2-5; perhaps TRBD1 as D (5 bases). Looked up from germline, CDR1 is LGHNA and CDR2 is YNFKEQ. With 0 bases removed from V and 4 bases from J, the gap between germline ends came to 15 bases. The CDR3 has 16 residues. This chain's CDR3 is CASSQDQGQGAETQYF. The CDR3 nucleotides are TGTGCCAGCAGCCAAGATCAGGGTCAGGGTGCAGAGACCCAGTACTTC.

This CDR3 reads CASSEKSGLPYNEQFF. CDR3 DNA: TGTGCCAGCAGTGAAAAGTCGGGACTACCCTACAATGAGCAGTTCTTC. This chain joins TRBV6-4 and TRBJ2-1; 7 bases align to TRBD2. The germline V gene has CDR1 MRHNA and CDR2 SNTAGT. The V segment lost 3 bases and the J segment 2 bases; nucleotides outside the gene matches: 7. CDR3 length: 16 amino acids.